The 24 T cell receptor beta chains in this list originate from one sample, sequenced in a study of human T cells and chemical hapten exposure. Time point reported: patch test 2, 6 weeks after DPC sensitization. Treatment of the sample: therapeutic diphenylcyclopropenone sensitization with weekly scalp DPC. Total RNA extraction was carried out from unfractionated whole blood. TCRdb reprocessed the RACE reads via MiXCR and lists one record per CDR3 protein. The sample comprises tens of thousands of distinct CDR3 sequences, 9.5% to 10% of which are singletons, and 11% to 15% rests with the top ten. The sequenced sample was whole blood, obtained in connection with sensitization to the hapten diphenylcyclopropenone (DPC). These receptors all come from a woman aged 25 to 39 with alopecia areata. Some clones in this sample may be carry-over from other donors' samples.

The table lists this clonotype with many counts. The chain combines TRBV7-6 with TRBJ2-5, with 8 positions matching TRBD1. J was trimmed by 0 bases and V by 5 bases; bases with no gene match: 8. Germline V CDR1 and CDR2: SGHVS, FNYEAQ. The CDR3 consists of 16 residues. The CDR3, as DNA: TGTGCCAGCAGCGGCCGGACAGGGCCGAACCAAGAGACCCAGTACTTC. Encoded protein: CASSGRTGPNQETQYF.

This chain connects TRBV24-1 to TRBJ2-1; 11 bases are shared with TRBD2. There are 17 residues in the CDR3. V dropped 3 bases and J dropped 5; count of bases not matched to a gene: 8. Germline values: CDR1 KGHDR, CDR2 SFDVKD. The CDR3 loop is CATSDPSTSGGNNEQFF. The CDR3 DNA follows: TGTGCCACCAGTGATCCCTCTACTAGCGGGGGAAACAATGAGCAGTTCTTC.

This chain links TRBV12-3 or TRBV12-4 with TRBJ2-1; D is unresolved. The CDR3 length is 14 residues. Trimming cost V 0 bases and J 4 bases, with 7 bases left between them. CDR3 loop: CASSLAPRYNEQFF. The CDR3 DNA reads as TGTGCCAGCAGTTTAGCCCCCCGATACAATGAGCAGTTCTTC.

J is TRBJ2-7 and V is TRBV29-1; D may match TRBD1 or TRBD2 (6 bases each). Per the germline V gene, CDR1 is SQVTM and CDR2 is ANQGSEA. V was pared by 6 bases and J by 5 bases, with 17 bases between. This CDR3 is built from 13 residues. As DNA, the CDR3 is TGCAGCGTCCCCGGAGAAGGGGGGAACGAGCAGTACTTC. Amino acid sequence: CSVPGEGGNEQYF.

This clonotype was recorded many times. The chain employs TRBV7-2 and TRBJ1-2; 9 bases map to TRBD1. Germline CDR1 is SGHTA and CDR2 is FQGNSA. This CDR3 is 14 amino acids long. Trimming at V came to 5 bases and at J to 0 bases, leaving 1 base not matched to a gene. The CDR3 loop is CASSGTGTNYGYTF. The CDR3 nucleotides are TGTGCCAGCAGCGGGACAGGGACTAACTATGGCTACACCTTC.

This clonotype showed up many times. Germline is not matched at one junction end, which may reflect a read error. This chain joins TRBV19 and TRBJ1-5; possible D gene TRBD1, 5 bases. This CDR3 comprises 15 residues. Germline V gives CDR1 LNHDA, CDR2 SQIVND (reference sequence). CDR3 bases: TGTGCCAGTAGGATAGCAGGGAATAGCAATCAGCCCCAGCATTTT. It translates to CASRIAGNSNQPQHF.

The rearrangement joins TRBV3-1 to TRBJ1-5; D not resolved. The CDR3 runs to 16 residues. Trimming removed 6 bases at V and 4 bases at J, with 19 bases between. Germline CDR1 reads LGHDT; CDR2 reads YNNKEL (reference sequence). CDR3 DNA: TGTGCCAGCAGTCGATCCGCGGGTGGGCGGAATCAGCCCCAGCATTTT. The encoded protein is CASSRSAGGRNQPQHF.

The V call is TRBV19, the J call TRBJ1-1; 7 bases are shared with TRBD1. Unmatched junction bases numbered 11, after V lost 5 bases and J lost 11 bases. CDR1 LNHDA and CDR2 SQIVND come from the germline V gene (reference sequence). The CDR3 length is 13 residues. The CDR3 coding sequence is TGTGCCAGTAGTGCGTCATCAGGACAGGTTGCTTTCTTT. Translation: CASSASSGQVAFF. Combining the CDR3 with reference TRBV19 and TRBJ1-1 gives the whole variable domain DGGITQSPKYLFRKEGQNVTLSCEQNLNHDAMYWYRQDPGQGLRLIYYSQIVNDFQKGDIAEGYSVSREKKESFPLTVTSAQKNPTAFYLCASSASSGQVAFFGQGTRLTVV.

This clonotype has only a few counts. The V call is TRBV7-3, the J call TRBJ1-1, with D uncertain. Trimming pared 2 bases from V and 0 bases from J, leaving 13 bases between. CDR3 length: 16 amino acids. Germline loops: CDR1 SGHTA, CDR2 FQGTGA. The CDR3 DNA is TGTGCCAGCAGCTTATACCCCGGGGTCATGAACACTGAAGCTTTCTTT. The encoded protein is CASSLYPGVMNTEAFF.

This chain uses TRBV7-2 with TRBJ2-3; 7 bases agree with TRBD2. Trimming took 1 base from V and 5 from J; bases not matched to a gene: 6. The CDR3 has 15 amino acids. Germline V gene data show CDR1 as SGHTA and CDR2 as FQGNSA. The DNA for the CDR3 is TGTGCCAGCAGCTTAGTTGCGGGGGAACAAGATACGCAGTATTTT. Its translation is CASSLVAGEQDTQYF.

This clonotype was picked up a small number of times. This chain uses TRBV7-2 with TRBJ2-3, with 10 nucleotides matching TRBD2. This CDR3 has 15 amino acids. Germline lookup yields CDR1 SGHTA and CDR2 FQGNSA. The J segment lost 5 bases and the V segment lost 2 bases, leaving 4 bases of the junction unmatched. The CDR3 DNA reads TGTGCCAGCAGCTTACAGCGGGGGGGCGGAGATACGCAGTATTTT. It yields the protein CASSLQRGGGDTQYF.

The CDR3 DNA is TGTGCCAGCATCGGACAGTACTACGAGCAGTACTTC. The encoded protein is CASIGQYYEQYF. The chain has TRBV6-2 or TRBV6-3 and TRBJ2-7; tentatively, D is TRBD1 (6 bases). The V end was cut by 7 bases, the J end by 3 bases, with 10 bases between. Germline-derived CDR1 and CDR2 are MNHEY and SVGEGT. This CDR3 is built from 12 residues.

This clonotype was observed a handful of times. The J gene is TRBJ1-2, the V gene TRBV29-1; a weak D match, TRBD1 (5 bases). Germline CDR1 reads SQVTM; CDR2 reads ANQGSEA. The CDR3 has 15 residues. V lost 2 bases to trimming and J lost 4 bases, with 17 bases between them. The CDR3 is CSVEFQGSGGYGYTF. CDR3 bases: TGCAGCGTTGAATTCCAGGGATCCGGGGGCTATGGCTACACCTTC.

V usage is TRBV7-9 and J usage is TRBJ2-7, with D tentatively TRBD1 or TRBD2 (5 bases each). CDR1 and CDR2 from the germline V gene are SEHNR and FQNEAQ (reference sequence). V lost 4 bases, J lost 5 bases, and 15 bases lay in between. The CDR3 contains 14 residues. The CDR3 DNA reads TGTGCCAGCAGCTGGGGACCCGAAGGGGACGAGCAGTACTTC. It is translated as CASSWGPEGDEQYF.

This chain uses TRBV7-8 with TRBJ2-2; D might be TRBD2 (5 bases). V lost 5 bases, J lost 4 bases, and 11 bases lay in between. There are 14 residues in the CDR3. Looked up from germline, CDR1 is SGHVS and CDR2 is FQNEAQ. Written as DNA, the CDR3 is TGTGCCAGCAGCCGAGGGTTTTCCACCGGGGAGCTGTTTTTT. It codes for CASSRGFSTGELFF.

This clonotype was counted at least ten times. This chain connects TRBV20-1 to TRBJ1-5, with D unresolved. Germline values: CDR1 DFQATT, CDR2 SNEGSKA (reference sequence). V was clipped by 2 bases and J by 7 bases, with 15 bases between them. The CDR3 spans 14 residues. Written as DNA, the CDR3 is TGCAGTGCTAGATGGGTGGAAACACGCCAGCCCCAGCATTTT. This codes for CSARWVETRQPQHF.

V and J are TRBV12-3 or TRBV12-4 and TRBJ2-2; 9 nucleotides line up with TRBD1. The CDR3 has 14 residues. V trimming: 6 bases; J trimming: 4 bases; junction bases outside the gene matches: 3. CDR3 coding DNA: TGTGCCAGCAGGGGGACAGGGTTCACCGGGGAGCTGTTTTTT. Protein: CASRGTGFTGELFF.

This clonotype was observed a few times. The chain links TRBV6-6 to TRBJ2-4; unclear D gene. Trimming shortened V by 2 bases and J by 2 bases, and 10 bases separated the two germline ends. Per the germline V gene, CDR1 is MNHNY and CDR2 is SVGAGI (reference sequence). The CDR3 runs to 15 residues. DNA of the CDR3: TGTGCCAGCAGTTACCCTGGGGATTCCAAAAACATTCAGTACTTC. Encoded protein: CASSYPGDSKNIQYF.

The V and J genes are TRBV28 and TRBJ1-5; no definite D call. This CDR3 region has 13 residues. V lost 3 bases and J lost 1, with 4 bases in between. Germline lookup yields CDR1 MDHEN and CDR2 SYDVKM. The CDR3 sequence is CASSFPSNQPQHF. CDR3 coding DNA: TGTGCCAGCAGTTTCCCGAGCAATCAGCCCCAGCATTTT.

This clonotype has more than one count but fewer than ten. This chain uses TRBV4-2 with TRBJ2-7; possibly TRBD2 for D (6 bases). The CDR3 runs to 14 residues. CDR1 is LGHNA and CDR2 is YNFKEQ in the germline V gene. Trimming left V 1 base short and J 2 bases short, with 9 bases between. The CDR3 nucleotides read TGTGCCAGCAGCCAAGGACTAGACCCCTACGAGCAGTACTTC. Its translation: CASSQGLDPYEQYF.

By share of the sample, this clonotype is medium-sized. J is TRBJ1-4 and V is TRBV30; TRBD1 is a possible D gene (6 bases). This CDR3 is built from 14 residues. The V gene lost 3 bases and the J gene lost 3 bases, with 11 bases spanning the gap. Germline V lookup: CDR1 GTSNPN, CDR2 SVGIG (reference sequence). CDR3 protein: CAWRGDTANEKLFF. Written as DNA, the CDR3 is TGTGCCTGGAGAGGGGACACCGCTAATGAAAAACTGTTTTTT.

This clonotype was seen more than once but under ten times. In nucleotides, the CDR3 is TGTGCCAGCAGTTACCGGGGAGACTTGGCTTATAGCAATCAGCCCCAGCATTTT. Amino acid sequence: CASSYRGDLAYSNQPQHF. This chain connects TRBV6-2 or TRBV6-3 to TRBJ1-5, with no clear D. Germline CDR1 reads MNHEY; CDR2 reads SVGEGT. The CDR3 sequence is 18 residues long. V lost 2 bases to trimming and J lost 0 bases, with 17 bases between them.

In its sample, this clonotype was seen many times. V gene TRBV5-5 combines with J gene TRBJ2-2; the match to TRBD1 covers 9 bases. This CDR3 has 17 residues. CDR1 is SGHKS, CDR2 YYEKEE, per germline (reference sequence). V shed 0 bases and J 4 bases; nucleotides not matched to a gene: 7. The CDR3 DNA reads as TGTGCCAGCAGCTTGGACGCGAACAGGGGGCTCACCGGGGAGCTGTTTTTT. It translates to CASSLDANRGLTGELFF.

This clonotype was found many times. The gene calls are TRBV20-1 and TRBJ2-3; D is unresolved. V was shortened by 3 bases and J by 2 bases, with 9 bases between the two germline ends. This CDR3 region has 13 residues. Germline values: CDR1 DFQATT, CDR2 SNEGSKA (reference sequence). Written as DNA, the CDR3 is TGCAGTGCTAGTCTCCGGCTCACAGATACGCAGTATTTT. This gives the protein CSASLRLTDTQYF.